A selection of T cell receptor beta chains follows, all from one sample in a study of beta chain features in type 1 diabetes. The assay was immunoSEQ multiplex PCR, and TCRdb's table has in-frame clones only and misses some. The repertoire holds about 400,000 clones, with approximately 12% as singletons. Sequencing was carried out using naive CD4+ T cells from blood. The receptors shown here come from a young woman with type 1 diabetes. Both conserved end residues are part of each CDR3. Each record gives: J gene, clone size, V gene, D gene, CDR3 DNA, CDR3 protein. A D gene is named only where the DNA matches it firmly. Not all rows give a size; the values are once, few, many and, for expanded clones, a class.

TRBJ2-4 - TRBV7-9 - TGTGCCAGCAGCTTAGCCCGGACAGAGCTAGCCAAAAACATTCAGTACTTC CASSLARTELAKNIQYF
TRBJ2-4 few TRBV30 TRBD2 TGTGCCTGGCAACTAGCGGGAGGCCTGACAGGCATTCAGTACTTC CAWQLAGGLTGIQYF
TRBJ2-1 - TRBV30 TRBD2 TGTGCCTGGAGTGTCCCGGGAGGCCCCTACAATGAGCAGTTCTTC CAWSVPGGPYNEQFF
TRBJ1-2 - TRBV7-2 - TGTGCCAGCAGCTCGAGACAGGAGAGGGGCTATGGCTACACCTTC CASSSRQERGYGYTF
TRBJ1-2 - TRBV6-5 TRBD1 TGTGCCAGCATGCAGGGGGCGGACTATGGCTACACCTTC CASMQGADYGYTF
TRBJ2-7 - TRBV28 - TGTGCCAGCAGTACCCCGGACAGAAACTACGAGCAGTACTTC CASSTPDRNYEQYF
TRBJ1-5 few TRBV30 TRBD1 TGTGCCTGGAGTGGCATGACAGGGGGCAATCAGCCCCAGCATTTT CAWSGMTGGNQPQHF
TRBJ2-3 few TRBV7-2 TRBD2 TGTGCCAGCAGCAGAACCGGGACTAGCTCTGGCACAGATACGCAGTATTTT CASSRTGTSSGTDTQYF
TRBJ1-1 few TRBV23-1 - TGCGCCAGCAGTCAATCCCTAGGGAACACTGAAGCTTTCTTT CASSQSLGNTEAFF
TRBJ2-7 few TRBV7-9 TRBD1 TGTGCCAGCAGTCCAGGGGGCACAAACACCTACGAGCAGTACTTC CASSPGGTNTYEQYF
TRBJ1-1 few TRBV25-1 - TGTGCCAGCAGTGAAGGAGGCAGAGGAGCTTTCTTT CASSEGGRGAFF
TRBJ2-7 - TRBV7-9 TRBD2 TGTGCCAGCAGCTTAGAGAGGGAGGGCCTCCTAGCGCGGAGCTACGAGCAGTACTTC CASSLEREGLLARSYEQYF
TRBJ2-5 few TRBV4-2 - TGTGCCAGCAGCCAAAGTGGGGCTCCAGAGACCCAGTACTTC CASSQSGAPETQYF
TRBJ1-5 - TRBV11-2 - TGTGCCAGCAGCATCGCGGGGGGTCAGCCCCAGCATTTT CASSIAGGQPQHF
TRBJ1-5 - TRBV7-2 - TGTGCCAGCAGCTTATCGGGGGGAGGTTTATATCAGCCCCAGCATTTT CASSLSGGGLYQPQHF
TRBJ2-7 - TRBV30 - TGTGCCTGGAGTGTTTCCCTAACGGGAGAGCAGTACTTC CAWSVSLTGEQYF
TRBJ1-5 - TRBV5-4 TRBD1 TGTGCCAGCAGTTCGGGACAGGGAGGTCAGCCCCAGCATTTT CASSSGQGGQPQHF
TRBJ2-1 few TRBV6-6 TRBD2 TGTGCCGCAAGAGGGGTGAGCGGGGGGCAGTTCTTC CAARGVSGGQFF
TRBJ2-7 - TRBV4-3 TRBD1 TGCGCCAGCAGCCAGGGCCGGGCCCTCAGGGGGTACTACGAGCAGTACTTC CASSQGRALRGYYEQYF
TRBJ1-1 - TRBV30 - TGTGCCTGGAGTGTAATGGCAGGGCCGAACACTGAAGCTTTCTTT CAWSVMAGPNTEAFF
TRBJ2-7 - TRBV28 TRBD2 TGTGCCAGCAGTTTGTTTACTAGCGGGAGTGGGTACGAGCAGTACTTC CASSLFTSGSGYEQYF
TRBJ2-3 - TRBV4-3 TRBD2 TGCGCCAGCAGCCAACGGGGGGGCGGGACCACAGATACGCAGTATTTT CASSQRGGGTTDTQYF
TRBJ2-2 - TRBV9 - TGTGCCAGCAGCGTATTTAGCGGAGCGAACACCGGGGAGCTGTTTTTT CASSVFSGANTGELFF
TRBJ1-3 - TRBV4-1 TRBD1 TGCGCCAGCAGCCATGCATGGGACAGGATAAGCTCTGGAAACACCATATATTTT CASSHAWDRISSGNTIYF
TRBJ1-4 - TRBV4-1 - TGCGCCAGCAGCCAACCAGATAATGAAAAACTGTTTTTT CASSQPDNEKLFF
TRBJ2-7 - TRBV7-2 - TGTGCCAGCTCGGTGTCGGGGTACGAGCAGTACTTC CASSVSGYEQYF
TRBJ1-1 - TRBV19 TRBD1 TGTGCCAGCATCAGGACAGGGGCGGGGACTGAAGCTTTCTTT CASIRTGAGTEAFF
TRBJ2-7 - TRBV9 TRBD2 TGTGCCAGCAGCGTAGAAGGGACTAGCGGTAACTACGAGCAGTACTTC CASSVEGTSGNYEQYF
TRBJ1-1 few TRBV12-5 - TGTGCTAGTGGAGGGGGTGGGAACACTGAAGCTTTCTTT CASGGGGNTEAFF
TRBJ1-4 - TRBV4-1 - TGCGCCAGCAGCCAGGCGGGACGTTCAAATAATGAAAAACTGTTTTTT CASSQAGRSNNEKLFF
TRBJ2-3 - TRBV9 - TGTGCCAGCAGCGCTGAGTTAGATACGCAGTATTTT CASSAELDTQYF
TRBJ2-3 - TRBV9 - TGTGCCAGCAGCTCAGGAGTGTCTGACTACACAGATACGCAGTATTTT CASSSGVSDYTDTQYF
TRBJ2-3 few TRBV14 TRBD2 TGTGCCAGCAGCCTAGCGGGAGCGGATACGCAGTATTTT CASSLAGADTQYF
TRBJ1-1 - TRBV29-1 - TGCAGCGTTGATTCAGGACAGCTCAACACTGAAGCTTTCTTT CSVDSGQLNTEAFF
TRBJ2-4 - TRBV28 - TGTGCCAGCAGCCCAGGGTCCAAAAACATTCAGTACTTC CASSPGSKNIQYF
TRBJ2-2 few TRBV5-4 - TGTGCCAGCAGGAAATCGTGGTTGGGGCAGCACACCGGGGAGCTGTTTTTT CASRKSWLGQHTGELFF
TRBJ2-7 - TRBV4-1 - TGCGCCAGCAGCCAAGTAATCGGCTACGAGCAGTACTTC CASSQVIGYEQYF
TRBJ2-2 few TRBV25-1 TRBD1 TGTGCCAGCAGTGAACAGGGGGATTACGGGGAGCTGTTTTTT CASSEQGDYGELFF
TRBJ1-2 - TRBV19 - TGTGCCACGCGAAGAGGGGGGGGTAACTATGGCTACACCTTC CATRRGGGNYGYTF
TRBJ2-7 few TRBV6-5 - TGTGCCAGCAGATACACCACCGGAGTCGAGCAGTACTTC CASRYTTGVEQYF
TRBJ2-7 - TRBV19 - TGTGCCAGTGGGGGCGGACGAGCCTCCACCTACGAGCAGTACTTC CASGGGRASTYEQYF
TRBJ2-3 - TRBV19 - TGTGCCAGTAGTCCTTTCCTCGGGACGGGTGCACAGGGTACGCAGTATTTT CASSPFLGTGAQGTQYF
TRBJ1-2 few TRBV5-4 - TGTGCCAGCAGCGCGAATGAATATGGCTACACCTTC CASSANEYGYTF
TRBJ2-1 few TRBV6-1 TRBD1 TGTGCCAGCACACCGGGACAGGGCCATGAGCAGTTCTTC CASTPGQGHEQFF
TRBJ1-1 few TRBV7-8 TRBD1 TGTGCCAGCAGCTCACGGGGACAGTCGAACACTGAAGCTTTCTTT CASSSRGQSNTEAFF
TRBJ1-5 - TRBV18 - TGTGCCAGCTCACCCGACGGTCGGGGTCAGCCCCAGCATTTT CASSPDGRGQPQHF